This T cell receptor beta chain was sequenced in a study of OX40 agonist ivuxolimab in advanced cancers. Regarding the complete study: The costimulatory receptor OX40 (CD134) was targeted by ivuxolimab, a fully human IgG2 agonistic monoclonal antibody. Intravenous ivuxolimab was administered to patients every 2 weeks at six dose levels: 0.01, 0.1, 0.3, 1.5, 3 and 10 mg/kg. Of the roughly 54 patients in dose escalation, approximately 20 had hepatocellular carcinoma, about 15 had melanoma, 9 had renal cell carcinoma and 9 had head and neck cancer. In the dose-escalation cohort, nearly 85% of patients were male, and the mean age was around 60 years with a range of roughly 20 to 85. Patients were allowed to have had prior anti-PD-1, anti-PD-L1 or anti-CTLA-4 therapy, and 40% of the dose-escalation patients had been treated with checkpoint inhibitors. Partial responses occurred in three dose-escalation patients: two with cutaneous melanoma and one with hepatocellular carcinoma. Peripheral TCRbeta sequencing was intended to test whether TCR sequence diversity was altered and clonal T-cell expansion was caused by ivuxolimab. The paper reports the monotherapy dose-escalation portion (N ≈ 50 patients) of the phase I ivuxolimab trial. Beyond this particular receptor, the publication reports: After ivuxolimab, CD8+ T cells had more expanded clones than CD4+ T cells on average. At doses of 0.1 to 3.0 mg/kg, clonal expansion of both CD4+ and CD8+ T cells in blood was seen between baseline and week 6. Low levels of normalized T-cell clonal expansion were also seen in some patients who did not respond. In the 0.1-3.0 mg/kg groups, partial responders had among the lowest normalized peripheral clonal expansion, particularly in CD8+ T cells. Antigen specificity was not determined for the clonally expanded peripheral T cells.

The trial excluded patients who had a history of autoimmune disease or were on systemic immunosuppression. Peripheral blood for TCR sequencing was collected from all dose cohorts at baseline, on cycle 4 day 1, and on cycle 7 day 1. Samples came from an open-label, multicenter, first-in-human phase I dose-escalation trial of ivuxolimab. Adults with locally advanced or metastatic head and neck squamous cell, hepatocellular, melanoma or renal cell carcinoma were enrolled in the trial. CD4+ and CD8+ T cells were sorted separately from peripheral blood before TCR sequencing. To sequence the TCRbeta CDR3 region, genomic DNA was isolated from the sorted cells. TCRbeta CDR3 regions were sequenced using the immunoSEQ Assay. The immuneACCESS repertoire file appears here via TCRdb, limited to in-frame rearrangements. These files lack a portion of the clones; in checked studies, under half of the deficit traces to unresolved V genes, and the cause of the others is not known. This sample is represented by over 75,000 clones; 87% of them were singletons. Jointly, the top ten make up around 4% of the sample.

According to the germline V gene, CDR1 reads SGHDN and CDR2 reads FVKESK. The CDR3 holds 13 amino acids from the cysteine to the phenylalanine. The sequence is cut down to CDR3 DNA, 39 bases in frame from base 1. The germline ends are 6 bases apart after V is trimmed by 4 bases and J by 0 bases. On this clone itself: Its binding antigen is unknown. No clone much larger than this one lies a single base away; base qualities are absent.

The V and J segments used are TRBV14 and TRBJ1-1; the D gene lacks a confident call. This TCR was sampled from an adult with an advanced solid tumor such as melanoma, head and neck, liver or kidney cancer. Sample: CD4+ or CD8+ T cells sorted from blood, taken in a trial of the OX40 agonist ivuxolimab. The CDR3 reads CASSPTVNTEAFF. In nucleotide form, the sequence is TGTGCCAGCAGCCCGACGGTGAACACTGAAGCTTTCTTT.